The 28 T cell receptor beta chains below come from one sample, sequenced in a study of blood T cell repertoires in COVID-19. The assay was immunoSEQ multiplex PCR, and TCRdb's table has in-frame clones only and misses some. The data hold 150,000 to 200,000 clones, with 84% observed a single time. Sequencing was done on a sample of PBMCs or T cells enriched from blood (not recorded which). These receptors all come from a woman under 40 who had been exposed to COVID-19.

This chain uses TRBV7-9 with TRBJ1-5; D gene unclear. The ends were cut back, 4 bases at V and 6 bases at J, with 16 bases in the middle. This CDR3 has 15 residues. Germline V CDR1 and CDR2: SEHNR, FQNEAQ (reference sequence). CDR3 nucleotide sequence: TGTGCCAGCAGCTCGACCGAGGGAATAGTTCAGCCCCAGCATTTT. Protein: CASSSTEGIVQPQHF.

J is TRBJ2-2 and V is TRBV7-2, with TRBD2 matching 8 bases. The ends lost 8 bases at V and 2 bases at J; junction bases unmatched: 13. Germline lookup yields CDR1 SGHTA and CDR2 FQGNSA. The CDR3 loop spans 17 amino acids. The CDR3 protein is CASQQRGPQLNTGELFF. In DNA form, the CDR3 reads TGTGCCAGCCAACAGCGGGGGCCCCAACTAAACACCGGGGAGCTGTTTTTT.

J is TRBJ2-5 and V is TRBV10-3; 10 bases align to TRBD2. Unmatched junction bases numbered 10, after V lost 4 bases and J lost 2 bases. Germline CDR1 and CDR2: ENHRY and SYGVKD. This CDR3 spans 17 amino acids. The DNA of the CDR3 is TGTGCCATCAGTGGGACAACTAGCGGGGAGTCTCAAGAGACCCAGTACTTC. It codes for CAISGTTSGESQETQYF.

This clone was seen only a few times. The CDR3 is CASSLGRGTVVDEKLFF. The DNA for the CDR3 is TGCGCCAGCAGCTTAGGCAGGGGAACTGTCGTTGACGAAAAACTGTTTTTT. The genes are TRBV5-1 and TRBJ1-4, with a possible D match to TRBD1 (6 bases). V gave up 2 bases and J gave up 8 bases, with 22 bases separating them. The CDR3 has 17 amino acids. Germline V gene sequence: CDR1 SGHRS, CDR2 YFSETQ.

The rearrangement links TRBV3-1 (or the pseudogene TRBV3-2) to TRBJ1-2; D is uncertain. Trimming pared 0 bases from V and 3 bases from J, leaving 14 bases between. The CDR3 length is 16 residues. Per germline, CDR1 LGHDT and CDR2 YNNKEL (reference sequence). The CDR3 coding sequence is TGTGCCAGCAGCCAAGATCTTGGAGAAGCCGACTATGGCTACACCTTC. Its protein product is CASSQDLGEADYGYTF.

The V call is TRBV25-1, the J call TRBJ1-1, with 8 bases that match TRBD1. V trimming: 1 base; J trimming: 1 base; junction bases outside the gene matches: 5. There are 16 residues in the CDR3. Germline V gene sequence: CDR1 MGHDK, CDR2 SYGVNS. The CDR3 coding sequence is TGTGCCAGCAGTGAATGGGGGGACAGGCCGAACACTGAAGCTTTCTTT. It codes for CASSEWGDRPNTEAFF.

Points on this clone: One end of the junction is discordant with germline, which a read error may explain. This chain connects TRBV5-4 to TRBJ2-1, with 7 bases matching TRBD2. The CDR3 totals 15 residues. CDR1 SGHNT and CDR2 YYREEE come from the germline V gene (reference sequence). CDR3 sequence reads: CVSSPTSASNNEQFF. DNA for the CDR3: TGTGTCAGCAGCCCTACTAGCGCGTCCAACAATGAGCAGTTCTTC.

Here the CDR3 reads CASSYGGPNYGYTF. The CDR3 coding sequence is TGTGCCAGCAGTTACGGCGGGCCTAACTATGGCTACACCTTC. The chain carries TRBV6-5 and TRBJ1-2, with no clear D. The ends were cut back, 2 bases at V and 0 bases at J, with 7 bases in the middle. The germline V gene has CDR1 MNHEY and CDR2 SVGAGI. CDR3 length: 14 amino acids.

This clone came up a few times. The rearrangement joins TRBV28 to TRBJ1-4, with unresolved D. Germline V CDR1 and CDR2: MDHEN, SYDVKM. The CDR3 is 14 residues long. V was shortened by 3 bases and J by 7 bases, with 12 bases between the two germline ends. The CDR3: CASSLWGVGEKLFF. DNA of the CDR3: TGTGCCAGCAGTTTGTGGGGAGTTGGTGAAAAACTGTTTTTT.

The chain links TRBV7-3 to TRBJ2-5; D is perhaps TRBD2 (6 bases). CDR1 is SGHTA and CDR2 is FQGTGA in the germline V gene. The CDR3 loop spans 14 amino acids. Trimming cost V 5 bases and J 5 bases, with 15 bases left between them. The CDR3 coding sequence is TGTGCCAGCAGCCTCCGGGGGTGGGAGGAGACCCAGTACTTC. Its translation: CASSLRGWEETQYF.

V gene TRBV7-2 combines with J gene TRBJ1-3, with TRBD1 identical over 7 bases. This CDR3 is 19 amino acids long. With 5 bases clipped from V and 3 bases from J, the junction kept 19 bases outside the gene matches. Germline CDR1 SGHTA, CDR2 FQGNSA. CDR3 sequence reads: CASSVGAGTAYYLGNTIYF. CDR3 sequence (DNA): TGTGCCAGCAGCGTGGGGGCCGGGACAGCCTACTACCTTGGAAACACCATATATTTT.

In nucleotides, the CDR3 is TGCAGCGCTCCGACAGACCACCTCGACAATGAGCAGTTCTTC. Protein product: CSAPTDHLDNEQFF. The rearrangement joins TRBV29-1 to TRBJ2-1; weak D call: TRBD1 (5 bases). The CDR3 spans 14 residues. Germline values: CDR1 SQVTM, CDR2 ANQGSEA. Trimming stripped 7 bases from V and 5 bases from J, with 18 bases between.

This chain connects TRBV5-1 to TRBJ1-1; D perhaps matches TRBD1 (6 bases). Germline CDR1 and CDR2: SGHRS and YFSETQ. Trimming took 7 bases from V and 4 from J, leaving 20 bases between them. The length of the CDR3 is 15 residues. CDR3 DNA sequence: TGCGCCAGCCGAACCAGTACAGGGCTGGGCACTGAAGCTTTCTTT. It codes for CASRTSTGLGTEAFF.

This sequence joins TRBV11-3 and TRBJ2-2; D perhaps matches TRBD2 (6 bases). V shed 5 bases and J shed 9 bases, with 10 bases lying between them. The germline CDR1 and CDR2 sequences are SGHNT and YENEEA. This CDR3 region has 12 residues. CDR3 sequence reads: CASSAGPRELFF. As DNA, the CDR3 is TGTGCCAGCAGCGCGGGGCCCCGGGAGCTGTTTTTT. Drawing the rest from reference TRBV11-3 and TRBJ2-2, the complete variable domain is EAGVVQSPRYKIIEKKQPVAFWCNPISGHNTLYWYLQNLGQGPELLIRYENEEAVDDSQLPKDRFSAERLKGVDSTLKIQPAELGDSAVYLCASSAGPRELFFGEGSRLTVL.

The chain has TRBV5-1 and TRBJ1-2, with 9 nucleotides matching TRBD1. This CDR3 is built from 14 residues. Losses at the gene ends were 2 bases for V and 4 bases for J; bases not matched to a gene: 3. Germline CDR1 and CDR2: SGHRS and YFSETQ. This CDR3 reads CASSFQGQGYGYTF. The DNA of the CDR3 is TGCGCCAGCAGCTTTCAGGGACAGGGCTATGGCTACACCTTC.

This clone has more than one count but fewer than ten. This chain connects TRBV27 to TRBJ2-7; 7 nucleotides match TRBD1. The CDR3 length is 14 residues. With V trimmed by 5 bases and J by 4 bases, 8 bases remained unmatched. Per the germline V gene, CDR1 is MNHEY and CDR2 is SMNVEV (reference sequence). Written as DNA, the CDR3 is TGTGCCAGCAGTCAGGACAGGTATTTGTACGAGCAGTACTTC. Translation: CASSQDRYLYEQYF.

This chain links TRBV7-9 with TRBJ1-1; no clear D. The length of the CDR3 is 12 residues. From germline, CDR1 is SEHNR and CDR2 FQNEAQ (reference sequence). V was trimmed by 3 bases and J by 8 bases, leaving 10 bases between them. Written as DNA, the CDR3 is TGTGCCAGCAGCTTCCGCGGCTCAGAAGCTTTCTTT. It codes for CASSFRGSEAFF.

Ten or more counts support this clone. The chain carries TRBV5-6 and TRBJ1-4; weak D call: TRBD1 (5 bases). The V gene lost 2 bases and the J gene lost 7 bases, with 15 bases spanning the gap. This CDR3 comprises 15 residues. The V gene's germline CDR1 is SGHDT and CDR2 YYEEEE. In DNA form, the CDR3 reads TGTGCCAGCAGCTTTCCAGGGATGGAAGGTGAAAAACTGTTTTTT. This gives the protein CASSFPGMEGEKLFF. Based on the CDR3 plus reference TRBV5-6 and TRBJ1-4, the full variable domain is DAGVTQSPTHLIKTRGQQVTLRCSPKSGHDTVSWYQQALGQGPQFIFQYYEEEERQRGNFPDRFSGHQFPNYSSELNVNALLLGDSALYLCASSFPGMEGEKLFFGSGTQLSVL.

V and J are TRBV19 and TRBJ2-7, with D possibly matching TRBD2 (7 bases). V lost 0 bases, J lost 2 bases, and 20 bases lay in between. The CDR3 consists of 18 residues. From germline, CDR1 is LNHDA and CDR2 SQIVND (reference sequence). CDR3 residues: CASSIDRNGGRWPYEQYF. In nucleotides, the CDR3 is TGTGCCAGTAGTATAGATCGGAACGGGGGGCGTTGGCCCTACGAGCAGTACTTC.

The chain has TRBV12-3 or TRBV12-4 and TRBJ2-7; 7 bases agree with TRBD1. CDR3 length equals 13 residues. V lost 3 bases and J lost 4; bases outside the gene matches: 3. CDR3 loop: CASSFATGYEQYF. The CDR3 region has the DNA TGTGCCAGCAGTTTCGCGACAGGGTACGAGCAGTACTTC.

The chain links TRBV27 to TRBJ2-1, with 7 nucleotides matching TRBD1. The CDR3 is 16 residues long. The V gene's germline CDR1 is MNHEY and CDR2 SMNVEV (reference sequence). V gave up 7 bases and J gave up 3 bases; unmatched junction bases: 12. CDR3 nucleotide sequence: TGTGCCAGCACCGATCGACAGGGACGCAACTACAATGAGCAGTTCTTC. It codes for CASTDRQGRNYNEQFF.

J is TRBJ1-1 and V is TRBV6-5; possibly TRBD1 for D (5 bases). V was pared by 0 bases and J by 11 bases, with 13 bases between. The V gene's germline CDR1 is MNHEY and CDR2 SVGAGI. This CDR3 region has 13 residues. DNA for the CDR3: TGTGCCAGCAGTTACTCTGGGGCGGTGATGGCTTTCTTT. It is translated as CASSYSGAVMAFF.

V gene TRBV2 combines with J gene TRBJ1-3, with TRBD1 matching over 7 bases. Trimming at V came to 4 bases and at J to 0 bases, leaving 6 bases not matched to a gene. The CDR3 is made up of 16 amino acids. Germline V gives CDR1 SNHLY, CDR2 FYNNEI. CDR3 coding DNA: TGTGCCAGCAGTGTAGGGACAGCCGACTCTGGAAACACCATATATTTT. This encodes CASSVGTADSGNTIYF.

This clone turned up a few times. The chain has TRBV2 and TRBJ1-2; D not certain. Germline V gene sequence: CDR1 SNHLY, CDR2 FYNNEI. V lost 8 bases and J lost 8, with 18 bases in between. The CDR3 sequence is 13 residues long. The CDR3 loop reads CASLRIGVEGYTF. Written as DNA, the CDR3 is TGTGCCAGCCTACGCATCGGGGTTGAGGGCTACACCTTC.

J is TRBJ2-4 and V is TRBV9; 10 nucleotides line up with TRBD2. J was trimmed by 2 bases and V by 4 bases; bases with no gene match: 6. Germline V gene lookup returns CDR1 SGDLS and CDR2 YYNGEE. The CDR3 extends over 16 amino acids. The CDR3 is CASSRTSGVSKNIQYF. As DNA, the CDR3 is TGTGCCAGCAGCCGAACTAGCGGGGTGTCCAAAAACATTCAGTACTTC.

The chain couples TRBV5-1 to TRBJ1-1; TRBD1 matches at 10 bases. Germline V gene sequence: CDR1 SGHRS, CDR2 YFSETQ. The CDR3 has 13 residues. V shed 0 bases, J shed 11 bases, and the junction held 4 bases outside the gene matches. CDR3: CASSLGGTGDAFF. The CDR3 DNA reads TGCGCCAGCAGCTTGGGCGGGACAGGGGACGCTTTCTTT.

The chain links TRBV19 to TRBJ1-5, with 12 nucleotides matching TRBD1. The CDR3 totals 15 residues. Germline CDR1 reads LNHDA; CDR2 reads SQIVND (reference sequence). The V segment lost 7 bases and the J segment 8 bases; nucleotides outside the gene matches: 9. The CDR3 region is CASKGGQGATEPQHF. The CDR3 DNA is TGTGCCAGTAAGGGGGGACAGGGGGCGACCGAGCCCCAGCATTTT.

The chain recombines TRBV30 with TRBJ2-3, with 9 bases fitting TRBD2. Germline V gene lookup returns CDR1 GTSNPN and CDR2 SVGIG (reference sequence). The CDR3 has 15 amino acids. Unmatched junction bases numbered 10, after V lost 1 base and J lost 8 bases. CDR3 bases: TGTGCCTGGAGTGAGGTAGCGGGGGCCCTCGGTACGCAGTATTTT. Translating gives CAWSEVAGALGTQYF. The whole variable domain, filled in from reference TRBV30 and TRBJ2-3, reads SQTIHQWPATLVQPVGSPLSLECTVEGTSNPNLYWYRQAAGRGLQLLFYSVGIGQISSEVPQNLSASRPQDRQFILSSKKLLLSDSGFYLCAWSEVAGALGTQYFGPGTRLTVL.